This is a list of T cell receptor beta chains from one sample in a study of shared clonotypes between healthy human individuals. Sequencing was performed with immunoSEQ multiplex PCR; in TCRdb, only in-frame clones are kept and a portion is missing. Altogether about 1.4 million clones are present, 96% being singletons, with the ten largest covering roughly 1.2%. Input material: naive CD4+ T cells sorted from blood. The receptors shown here come from a man aged 25 to 45 in good health. Each CDR3 is given with its conserved first and last residue. D genes are given only for firm matches. Clone sizes are given selectively: once, few, many, or a class where the clone is expanded.

CDR3nt,CDR3aa,j_gene,abundance,v_gene,d_gene
TGTGCCAGCTCACCACTTCCCAGGGCTAGCACAGATACGCAGTATTTT,CASSPLPRASTDTQYF,TRBJ2-3,-,TRBV18,-
TGTGCCAGCAGTCTGACAGGGGGCAGAGCCGGGGAGCTGTTTTTT,CASSLTGGRAGELFF,TRBJ2-2,-,TRBV28,TRBD1
TGTGCCAGCAGTTTCGAGCACTGGGGGACCCAGTACTTC,CASSFEHWGTQYF,TRBJ2-5,-,TRBV6-5,-
TGTGCCATCAGCCCGGGACAGGGTGGTCAGCCCCAGCATTTT,CAISPGQGGQPQHF,TRBJ1-5,-,TRBV10-3,TRBD1
TGTGCCAGCAGCGTCCAATTCATCGGGGAGCTGTTTTTT,CASSVQFIGELFF,TRBJ2-2,-,TRBV2,-
TGTGCCAGCTCTCCCAATGGAATGATTTACTCCTACAATGAGCAGTTCTTC,CASSPNGMIYSYNEQFF,TRBJ2-1,-,TRBV28,-
TGCAGCGTACGACCGGGACAGCCGGAGGAGCAGTACTTC,CSVRPGQPEEQYF,TRBJ2-7,once,TRBV29-1,TRBD1
TGTGCCAGCAGCTTACAATCAAGGGTACAGGGAAACACCGGGGAGCTGTTTTTT,CASSLQSRVQGNTGELFF,TRBJ2-2,-,TRBV5-4,-
TGTGCCAGTAGTCTACTTAGGACAAGCAATCAGCCCCAGCATTTT,CASSLLRTSNQPQHF,TRBJ1-5,-,TRBV19,-
TGTGCCAGTAGTATAGGACAAGGCCGCGTGGACGAGCAGTACTTC,CASSIGQGRVDEQYF,TRBJ2-7,-,TRBV19,-
TGTGCCAGCAGTTACCAGGGGTGGTCCAATGAGCAGTTCTTC,CASSYQGWSNEQFF,TRBJ2-1,-,TRBV6-6,-
TGTGCCAGCAGCTTAACAGGACGGGGGGACAGGGGGCGAAACACTGAAGCTTTCTTT,CASSLTGRGDRGRNTEAFF,TRBJ1-1,-,TRBV7-2,TRBD1
TGTGCCAGCTCACAACTTCCCGGGACAGGGAAAAACACTGAAGCTTTCTTT,CASSQLPGTGKNTEAFF,TRBJ1-1,once,TRBV18,TRBD1
TGTGCCAGCAGTTTTAAGGGACCCGCGAACACCGGGGAGCTGTTTTTT,CASSFKGPANTGELFF,TRBJ2-2,-,TRBV28,-
TGTGCCAGCAGCCCGGTTGGGAACACTGAAGCTTTCTTT,CASSPVGNTEAFF,TRBJ1-1,-,TRBV5-6,-
TGTGCCAGCAGCGACGTTTTAAGCAATCAGCCCCAGCATTTT,CASSDVLSNQPQHF,TRBJ1-5,-,TRBV2,-
TGTGCCAGCAGCCCAGAGGGTATAAGCTCCTACAATGAGCAGTTCTTC,CASSPEGISSYNEQFF,TRBJ2-1,-,TRBV7-8,-
TGTGCCAGCTCACAGGGCAGGACTAGCGGCAATGAGCAGTTCTTC,CASSQGRTSGNEQFF,TRBJ2-1,-,TRBV18,TRBD2
TGCAGCGTGGGACCGGACGACCCCCGTCGAAACACTGAATCTTTCTTT,CSVGPDDPRRNTESFF,TRBJ1-1,-,TRBV29-1,-
TGTGCCAGCAGCTTAGCGCAGGGACAGGGATACAATGAGCAGTTCTTC,CASSLAQGQGYNEQFF,TRBJ2-1,-,TRBV7-8,TRBD1
TGTGCCTGGAGTGTACGCAGGGTACTAGGGCAGCCCCAGCATTTT,CAWSVRRVLGQPQHF,TRBJ1-5,-,TRBV30,-